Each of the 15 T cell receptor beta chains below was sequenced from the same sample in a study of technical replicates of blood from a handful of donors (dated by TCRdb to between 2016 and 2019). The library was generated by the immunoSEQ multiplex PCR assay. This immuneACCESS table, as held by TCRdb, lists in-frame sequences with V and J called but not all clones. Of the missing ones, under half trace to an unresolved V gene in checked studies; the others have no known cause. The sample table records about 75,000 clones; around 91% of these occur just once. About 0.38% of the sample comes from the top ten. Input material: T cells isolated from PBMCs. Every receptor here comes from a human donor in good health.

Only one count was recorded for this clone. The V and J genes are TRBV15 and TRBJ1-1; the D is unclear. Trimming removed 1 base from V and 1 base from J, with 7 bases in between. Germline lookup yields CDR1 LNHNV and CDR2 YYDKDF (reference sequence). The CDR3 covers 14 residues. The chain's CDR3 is CATSRGGENTEAFF. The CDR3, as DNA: TGTGCCACCAGCAGAGGAGGTGAGAACACTGAAGCTTTCTTT. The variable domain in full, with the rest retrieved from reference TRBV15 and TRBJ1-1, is DAMVIQNPRYQVTQFGKPVTLSCSQTLNHNVMYWYQQKSSQAPKLLFHYYDKDFNNEADTPDNFQSRRPNTSFCFLDIRSPGLGDTAMYLCATSRGGENTEAFFGQGTRLTVV.

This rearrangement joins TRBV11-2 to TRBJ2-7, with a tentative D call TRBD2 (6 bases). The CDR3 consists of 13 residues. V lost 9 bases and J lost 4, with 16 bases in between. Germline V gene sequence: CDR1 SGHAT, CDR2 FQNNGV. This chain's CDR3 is CASSPGRSYEQYF. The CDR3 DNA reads TGTGCCAGTTCCCCAGGGAGGTCATACGAGCAGTACTTC.

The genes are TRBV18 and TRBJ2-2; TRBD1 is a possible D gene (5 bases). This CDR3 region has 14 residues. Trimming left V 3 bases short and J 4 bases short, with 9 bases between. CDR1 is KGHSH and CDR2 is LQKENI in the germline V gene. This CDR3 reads CASSPRASTGELFF. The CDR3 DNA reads TGTGCCAGCTCACCCAGGGCCAGCACCGGGGAGCTGTTTTTT.

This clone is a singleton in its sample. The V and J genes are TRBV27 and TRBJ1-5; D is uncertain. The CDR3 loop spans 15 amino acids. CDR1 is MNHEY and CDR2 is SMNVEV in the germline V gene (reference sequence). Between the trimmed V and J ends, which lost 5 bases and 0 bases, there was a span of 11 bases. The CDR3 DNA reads TGTGCCAGCAGTGACGGACTTTATAGCAATCAGCCCCAGCATTTT. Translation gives CASSDGLYSNQPQHF.

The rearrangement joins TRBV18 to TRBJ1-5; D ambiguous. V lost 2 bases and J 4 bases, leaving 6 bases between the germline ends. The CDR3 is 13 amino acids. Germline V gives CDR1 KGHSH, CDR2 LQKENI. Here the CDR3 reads CASSPAANQPQHF. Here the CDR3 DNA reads TGTGCCAGCTCACCAGCGGCGAATCAGCCCCAGCATTTT.

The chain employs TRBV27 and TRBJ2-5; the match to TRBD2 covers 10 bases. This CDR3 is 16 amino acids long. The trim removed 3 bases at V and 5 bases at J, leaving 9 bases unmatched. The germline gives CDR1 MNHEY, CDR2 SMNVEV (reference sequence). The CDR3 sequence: CASSLLAGEAGETQYF. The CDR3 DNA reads TGTGCCAGCAGTTTGCTAGCGGGAGAGGCCGGGGAGACCCAGTACTTC.

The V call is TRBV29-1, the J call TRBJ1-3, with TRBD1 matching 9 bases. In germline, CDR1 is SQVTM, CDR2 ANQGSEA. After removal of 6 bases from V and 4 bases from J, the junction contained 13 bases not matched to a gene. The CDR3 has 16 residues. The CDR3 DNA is TGCAGCGTAGTTAAACCCGGACAGGGGAACGGAAACACCATATATTTT. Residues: CSVVKPGQGNGNTIYF.

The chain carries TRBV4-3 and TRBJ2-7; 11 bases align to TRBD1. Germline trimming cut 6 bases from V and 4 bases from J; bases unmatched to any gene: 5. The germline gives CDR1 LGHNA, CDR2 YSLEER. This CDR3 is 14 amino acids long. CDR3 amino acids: CASSPGTGGYEQYF. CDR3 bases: TGCGCCAGCAGTCCCGGGACAGGGGGTTACGAGCAGTACTTC.

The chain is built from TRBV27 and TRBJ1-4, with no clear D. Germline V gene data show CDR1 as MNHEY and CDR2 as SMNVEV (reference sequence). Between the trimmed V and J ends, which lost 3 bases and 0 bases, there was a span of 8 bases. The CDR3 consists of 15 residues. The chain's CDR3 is CASSFSFATNEKLFF. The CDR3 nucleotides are TGTGCCAGCAGTTTCTCTTTCGCAACTAATGAAAAACTGTTTTTT.

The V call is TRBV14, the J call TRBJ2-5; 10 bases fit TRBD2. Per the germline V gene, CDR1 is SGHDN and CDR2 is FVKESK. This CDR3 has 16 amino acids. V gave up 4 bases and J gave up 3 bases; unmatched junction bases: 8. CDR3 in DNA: TGTGCCAGCAGCCGATCCATAGCGGGGGGAGAAGAGACCCAGTACTTC. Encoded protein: CASSRSIAGGEETQYF.

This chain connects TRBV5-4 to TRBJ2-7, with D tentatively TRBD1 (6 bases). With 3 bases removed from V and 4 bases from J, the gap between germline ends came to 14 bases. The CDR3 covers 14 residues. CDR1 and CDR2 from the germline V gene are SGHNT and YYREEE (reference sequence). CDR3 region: CASSYGGQGYEQYF. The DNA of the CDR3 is TGTGCCAGCAGCTATGGCGGGCAGGGGTACGAGCAGTACTTC. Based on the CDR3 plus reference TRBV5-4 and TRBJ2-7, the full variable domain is ETGVTQSPTHLIKTRGQQVTLRCSSQSGHNTVSWYQQALGQGPQFIFQYYREEENGRGNFPPRFSGLQFPNYSSELNVNALELDDSALYLCASSYGGQGYEQYFGPGTRLTVT.

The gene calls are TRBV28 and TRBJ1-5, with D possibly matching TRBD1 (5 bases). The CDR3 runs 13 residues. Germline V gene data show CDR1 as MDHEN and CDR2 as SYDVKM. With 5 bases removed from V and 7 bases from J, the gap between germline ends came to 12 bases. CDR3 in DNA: TGTGCCAGCAGTCCCGCGGGGGGACAGCCCCAGCATTTT. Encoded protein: CASSPAGGQPQHF.

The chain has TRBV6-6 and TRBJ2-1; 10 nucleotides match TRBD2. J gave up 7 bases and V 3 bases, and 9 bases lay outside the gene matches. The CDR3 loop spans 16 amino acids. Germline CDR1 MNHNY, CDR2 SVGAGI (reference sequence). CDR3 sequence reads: CASSYGEGLAANEQFF. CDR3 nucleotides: TGTGCCAGCAGTTATGGGGAAGGACTAGCGGCAAATGAGCAGTTCTTC.

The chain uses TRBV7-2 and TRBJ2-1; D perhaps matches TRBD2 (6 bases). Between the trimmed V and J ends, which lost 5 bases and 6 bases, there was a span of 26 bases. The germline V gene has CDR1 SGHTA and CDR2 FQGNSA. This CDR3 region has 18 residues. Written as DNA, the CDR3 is TGTGCCAGCAGCCCATATGGGGACTTCCTACTTGGGGGCAATGAGCAGTTCTTC. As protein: CASSPYGDFLLGGNEQFF.

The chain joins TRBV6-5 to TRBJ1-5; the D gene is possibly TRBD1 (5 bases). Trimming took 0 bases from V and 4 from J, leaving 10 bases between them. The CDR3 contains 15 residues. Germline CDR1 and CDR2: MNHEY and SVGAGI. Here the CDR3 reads CASSYSNRGNQPQHF. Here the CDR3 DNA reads TGTGCCAGCAGTTACTCGAATCGGGGGAATCAGCCCCAGCATTTT.